The source of this T cell receptor beta chain is a study of regulatory T cells in long-lasting Graves disease. The study, taken as a whole, reports: Persistent cases of Graves' showed reduced TCR diversity relative to newly diagnosed patients. A greater number of public clonotypes (about 2,900) was shared by persistent patients than by new patients (over 900). Since the sample size was small, accuracy may have been reduced.

The table lists this clonotype with a few counts. Its antigen is unidentified. Sample time point: persistent/refractory GD, antithyroid drugs over 5 years with positive TRAb. Isolated PBMC RNA provided the starting material for the TCR library. An endocrinology department in Xi'an, China, supplied the patients. Researchers made TCR beta libraries by using iRepertoire HTBI primers and running Arm-PCR on CDR3 regions. TCRdb called the multiplex PCR reads again in MiXCR, with one record for every CDR3 protein. The sample has about 470,000 distinct CDR3 sequences; under 25% are singletons. V lost 2 bases to trimming and J lost 0 bases, with 11 bases between them. The CDR3 has 16 amino acids. Per germline, CDR1 MNHEY and CDR2 SMNVEV (reference sequence).

The origin of this receptor is a female donor with Graves disease. This specimen consisted of peripheral blood mononuclear cells (PBMCs), obtained when the disease was refractory, from a patient treated with antithyroid drugs. The V call is TRBV27, the J call TRBJ1-3, with D maybe TRBD1 (6 bases). The CDR3 DNA reads TGTGCCAGCAGTTTAGGACAGCCCGTCTCTGGAAACACCATATATTTT. Translation: CASSLGQPVSGNTIYF.